This T cell receptor (beta chain) was sequenced during a study of blood T cell repertoires in COVID-19. Across the whole study: Donors in the United States, Italy and Spain gave samples during acute or convalescent COVID-19.

Only one count was recorded for this clone. Measured with immunoSEQ multiplex PCR; TCRdb has only the in-frame clones, and not every one. The repertoire holds approximately 220,000 clones, with more than 80% as singletons. This receptor was taken from a man aged 25 to 40 who had recovered from COVID-19. Sample: PBMCs or T cells enriched from blood (not recorded which).

CDR3 sequence reads: CASSVGPSGQFF. As DNA, the CDR3 is TGTGCCAGCAGCGTAGGTCCTAGCGGACAGTTCTTC. V and J are TRBV9 and TRBJ2-1, with 7 bases aligning to TRBD2. Germline-derived CDR1 and CDR2 are SGDLS and YYNGEE. Losses at the gene ends were 0 bases for V and 13 bases for J; bases not matched to a gene: 4. This CDR3 has 12 amino acids.